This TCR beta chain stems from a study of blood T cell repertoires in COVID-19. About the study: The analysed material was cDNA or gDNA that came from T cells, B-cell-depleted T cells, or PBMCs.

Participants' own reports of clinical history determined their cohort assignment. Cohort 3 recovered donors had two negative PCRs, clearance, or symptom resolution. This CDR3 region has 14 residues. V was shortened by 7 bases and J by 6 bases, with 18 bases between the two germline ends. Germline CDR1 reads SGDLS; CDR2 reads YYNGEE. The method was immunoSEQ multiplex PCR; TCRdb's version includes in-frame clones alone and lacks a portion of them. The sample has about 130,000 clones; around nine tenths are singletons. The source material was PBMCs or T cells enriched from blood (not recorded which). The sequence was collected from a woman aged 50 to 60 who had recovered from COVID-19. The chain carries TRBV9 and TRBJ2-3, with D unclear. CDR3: CASRPIDPRDTQYF. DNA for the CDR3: TGTGCCAGCCGCCCTATCGATCCGAGGGATACGCAGTATTTT.